These 10 T cell receptor beta chains originate from one sample sequenced in a study of CD8+ T cells in alopecia areata. Reverse transcription of extracted RNA yielded cDNA, which provided the sequencing template. Only in-frame clones appear in the TCRdb table, and some are missing; sequencing was by immunoSEQ multiplex PCR. The table has about 130,000 clones, roughly 58% seen once. Sequenced material: CD4+ T cells sorted from blood, taken at week 0. The receptor source for this set is a human donor with alopecia areata.

This clone was detected only a few times. The chain carries TRBV7-2 and TRBJ2-5; no clear D gene. V was pared by 1 base and J by 1 base, with 7 bases between. Germline values: CDR1 SGHTA, CDR2 FQGNSA. This CDR3 contains 14 residues. The CDR3 bases are TGTGCCAGCAGCTTAGTACTCCTCCAAGAGACCCAGTACTTC. It translates to CASSLVLLQETQYF.

This clone has just a few counts. This chain connects TRBV13 to TRBJ1-4; D not resolved. The V end lost 3 bases, the J end lost 7 bases, and 3 bases lay between the germline ends. Germline-derived CDR1 and CDR2 are PRHDT and FYEKMQ (reference sequence). The CDR3 loop spans 11 amino acids. CDR3 residues: CASSFREKLFF. The CDR3 bases are TGTGCCAGCAGCTTCCGTGAAAAACTGTTTTTT.

The V call is TRBV28, the J call TRBJ1-5; D unclear. CDR3 length equals 13 residues. V lost 7 bases to trimming and J lost 5 bases, with 12 bases between them. Germline loops: CDR1 MDHEN, CDR2 SYDVKM. In DNA, the CDR3 is TGTGCCAGCACAGAGAGAGCCGATCAGCCCCAGCATTTT. Protein product: CASTERADQPQHF.

The rearrangement joins TRBV5-1 to TRBJ2-1; D ambiguous. V was clipped by 0 bases and J by 5 bases, with 6 bases between them. The CDR3 has 13 amino acids. In germline, CDR1 is SGHRS, CDR2 YFSETQ. The CDR3 is CASSLEDNNEQFF. Written as DNA, the CDR3 is TGCGCCAGCAGCTTGGAGGATAACAATGAGCAGTTCTTC.

The chain has TRBV7-2 and TRBJ2-2; no definite D call. This CDR3 is built from 15 residues. Per germline, CDR1 SGHTA and CDR2 FQGNSA. The V gene lost 3 bases and the J gene lost 2 bases, with 10 bases spanning the gap. The CDR3 spells CASSLRRVNTGELFF. For the CDR3, the DNA is TGTGCCAGCAGCTTGCGACGGGTAAACACCGGGGAGCTGTTTTTT.

The chain combines TRBV18 with TRBJ2-7, with TRBD1 matching 10 bases. The V segment lost 3 bases and the J segment 0 bases; nucleotides outside the gene matches: 5. Per the germline V gene, CDR1 is KGHSH and CDR2 is LQKENI. The CDR3 totals 16 residues. The CDR3 protein is CASSPAGTGVSYEQYF. The DNA of the CDR3 is TGTGCCAGCTCACCGGCCGGGACAGGGGTCTCCTACGAGCAGTACTTC.

V usage is TRBV2 and J usage is TRBJ1-2; D remains unclear. Germline V gene data show CDR1 as SNHLY and CDR2 as FYNNEI. V lost 8 bases and J lost 1, with 8 bases in between. The CDR3 totals 12 residues. CDR3 region: CASAQLNYGYTF. DNA for the CDR3: TGTGCCAGCGCCCAACTTAACTATGGCTACACCTTC. Together with reference TRBV2 and TRBJ1-2, the CDR3 gives the full variable domain: EPEVTQTPSHQVTQMGQEVILRCVPISNHLYFYWYRQILGQKVEFLVSFYNNEISEKSEIFDDQFSVERPDGSNFTLKIRSTKLEDSAMYFCASAQLNYGYTFGSGTRLTVV.

This chain joins TRBV27 and TRBJ1-1; no firm D call. The germline gives CDR1 MNHEY, CDR2 SMNVEV (reference sequence). V was pared by 4 bases and J by 0 bases, with 9 bases between. The CDR3 sequence is 14 residues long. The CDR3 region has the DNA TGTGCCAGCAGTTCGTGGGCTGTGAACACTGAAGCTTTCTTT. Protein: CASSSWAVNTEAFF.

This clone was seen a handful of times. The DNA of the CDR3 is TGTGCCAGCAGTGACGGACAGGGAAGGAATTCACCCCTCCACTTT. Translating gives CASSDGQGRNSPLHF. The chain recombines TRBV6-1 with TRBJ1-6; TRBD1 agrees at 8 bases. The CDR3 totals 15 residues. Germline values: CDR1 MNHNS, CDR2 SASEGT. J lost 7 bases, V lost 3 bases, and 5 bases had no gene match.

This clone was picked up a small number of times. The chain couples TRBV5-5 to TRBJ1-2, with no clear D. The CDR3 totals 15 residues. Germline CDR1 reads SGHKS; CDR2 reads YYEKEE (reference sequence). V dropped 1 base and J dropped 4 bases, with 14 bases sitting between them. CDR3 in DNA: TGTGCCAGCAGCTTGACACCCTCCGGGAGCTATGGCTACACCTTC. It is translated as CASSLTPSGSYGYTF.